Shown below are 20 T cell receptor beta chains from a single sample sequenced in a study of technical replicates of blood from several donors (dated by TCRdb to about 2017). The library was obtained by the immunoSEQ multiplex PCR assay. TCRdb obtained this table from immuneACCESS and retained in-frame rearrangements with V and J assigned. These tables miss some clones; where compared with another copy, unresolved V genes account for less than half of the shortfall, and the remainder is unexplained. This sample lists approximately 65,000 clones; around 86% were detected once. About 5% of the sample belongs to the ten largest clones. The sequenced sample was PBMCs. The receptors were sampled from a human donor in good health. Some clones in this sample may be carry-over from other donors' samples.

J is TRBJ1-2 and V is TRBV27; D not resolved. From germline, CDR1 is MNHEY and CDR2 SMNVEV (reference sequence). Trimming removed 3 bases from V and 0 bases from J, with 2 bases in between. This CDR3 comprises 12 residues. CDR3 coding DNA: TGTGCCAGCAGTTTTACTAACTATGGCTACACCTTC. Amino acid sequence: CASSFTNYGYTF.

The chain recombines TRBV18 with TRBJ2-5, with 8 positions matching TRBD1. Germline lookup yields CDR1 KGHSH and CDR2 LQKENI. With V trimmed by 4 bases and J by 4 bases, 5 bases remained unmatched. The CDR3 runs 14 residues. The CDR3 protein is CASSRRGRGETQYF. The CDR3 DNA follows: TGTGCCAGCTCACGCAGGGGGCGCGGAGAGACCCAGTACTTC.

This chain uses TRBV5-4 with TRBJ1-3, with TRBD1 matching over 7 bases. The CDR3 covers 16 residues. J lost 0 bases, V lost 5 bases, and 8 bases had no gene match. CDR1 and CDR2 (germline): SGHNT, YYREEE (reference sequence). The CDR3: CASRVTGVGSGNTIYF. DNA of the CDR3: TGTGCCAGCAGGGTCACAGGGGTGGGCTCTGGAAACACCATATATTTT.

The CDR3 DNA is TGCGCCAGCAGCTTGGAGGGGCGGACAGTTAATGAAAAACTGTTTTTT. As protein: CASSLEGRTVNEKLFF. The chain links TRBV5-1 to TRBJ1-4; a weak D match, TRBD1 (6 bases). Germline CDR1 reads SGHRS; CDR2 reads YFSETQ. The CDR3 length is 16 residues. V shed 0 bases and J shed 4 bases, with 13 bases lying between them.

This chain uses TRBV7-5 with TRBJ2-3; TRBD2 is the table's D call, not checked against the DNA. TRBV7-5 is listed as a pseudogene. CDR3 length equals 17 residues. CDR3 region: CVRSLELAGSRTDTQYF. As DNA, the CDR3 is TGTGTCAGAAGCTTAGAGTTAGCGGGGTCGCGCACAGATACGCAGTATTTT.

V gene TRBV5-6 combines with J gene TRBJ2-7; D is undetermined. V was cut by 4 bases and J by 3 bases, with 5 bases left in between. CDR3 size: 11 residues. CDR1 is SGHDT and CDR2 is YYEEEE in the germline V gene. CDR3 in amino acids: CASSPYYEQYF. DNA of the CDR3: TGTGCCAGCAGCCCTTACTACGAGCAGTACTTC.

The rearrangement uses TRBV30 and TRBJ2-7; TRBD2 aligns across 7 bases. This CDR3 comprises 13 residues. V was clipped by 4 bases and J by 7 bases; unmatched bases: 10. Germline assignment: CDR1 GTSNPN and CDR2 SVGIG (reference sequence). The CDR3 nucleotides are TGTGCCTGGAACGGAGCGGGAATGGGAGAGCAGTACTTC. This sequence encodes CAWNGAGMGEQYF.

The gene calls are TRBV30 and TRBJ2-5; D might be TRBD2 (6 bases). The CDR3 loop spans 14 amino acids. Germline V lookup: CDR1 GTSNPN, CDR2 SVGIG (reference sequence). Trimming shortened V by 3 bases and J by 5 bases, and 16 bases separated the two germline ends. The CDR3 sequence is CAWSWGLTGETQYF. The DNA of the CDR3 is TGTGCCTGGAGCTGGGGACTCACGGGGGAGACCCAGTACTTC.

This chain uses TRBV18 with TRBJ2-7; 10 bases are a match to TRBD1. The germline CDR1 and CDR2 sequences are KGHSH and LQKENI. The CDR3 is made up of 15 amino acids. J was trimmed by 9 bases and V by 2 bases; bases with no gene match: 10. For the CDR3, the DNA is TGTGCCAGCTCACCATATACCGGGACAGGGGCCGGGCAGTACTTC. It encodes CASSPYTGTGAGQYF.

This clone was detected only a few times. CDR3 residues: CASSFPPTSGFREQFF. The CDR3 DNA is TGTGCCAGCAGCTTTCCCCCGACTAGCGGTTTTCGGGAGCAGTTCTTC. V gene TRBV5-6 combines with J gene TRBJ2-1; 9 positions agree with TRBD2. The CDR3 has 16 amino acids. Germline trimming cut 2 bases from V and 10 bases from J; bases unmatched to any gene: 13. Germline-derived CDR1 and CDR2 are SGHDT and YYEEEE.

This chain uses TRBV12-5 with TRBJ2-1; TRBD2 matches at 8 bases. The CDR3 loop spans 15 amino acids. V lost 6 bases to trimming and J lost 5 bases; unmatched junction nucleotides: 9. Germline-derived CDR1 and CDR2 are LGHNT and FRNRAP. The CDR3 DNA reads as TGTGCTAGTGGCCCCCGACTAGCGCTCCACAATGAGCAGTTCTTC. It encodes CASGPRLALHNEQFF. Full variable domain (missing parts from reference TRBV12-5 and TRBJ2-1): DARVTQTPRHKVTEMGQEVTMRCQPILGHNTVFWYRQTMMQGLELLAYFRNRAPLDDSGMPKDRFSAEMPDATLATLKIQPSEPRDSAVYFCASGPRLALHNEQFFGPGTRLTVL.

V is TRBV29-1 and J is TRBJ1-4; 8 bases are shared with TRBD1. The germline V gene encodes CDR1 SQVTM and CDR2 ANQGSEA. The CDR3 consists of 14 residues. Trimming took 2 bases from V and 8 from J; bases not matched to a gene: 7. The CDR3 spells CSVELGQGYEKLFF. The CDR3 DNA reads TGCAGCGTTGAATTAGGACAGGGATACGAAAAACTGTTTTTT.

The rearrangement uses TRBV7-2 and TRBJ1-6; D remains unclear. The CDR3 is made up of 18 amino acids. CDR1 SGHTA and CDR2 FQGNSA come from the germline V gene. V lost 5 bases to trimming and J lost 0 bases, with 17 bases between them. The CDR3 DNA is TGTGCCAGCAGCCCCTCCCACGGGTTGCGCTCCTATAATTCACCCCTCCACTTT. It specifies CASSPSHGLRSYNSPLHF.

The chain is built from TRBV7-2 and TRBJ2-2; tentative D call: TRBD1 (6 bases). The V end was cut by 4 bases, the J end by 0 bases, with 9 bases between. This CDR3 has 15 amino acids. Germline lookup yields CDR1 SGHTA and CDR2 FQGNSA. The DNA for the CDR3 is TGTGCCAGCAGCTCTACAGGGACGAACACCGGGGAGCTGTTTTTT. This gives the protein CASSSTGTNTGELFF.

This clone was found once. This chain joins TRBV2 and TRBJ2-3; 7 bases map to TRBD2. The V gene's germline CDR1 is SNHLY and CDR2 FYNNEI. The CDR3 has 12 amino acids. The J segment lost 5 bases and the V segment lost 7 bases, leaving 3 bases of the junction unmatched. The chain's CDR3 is CASIGGGDTQYF. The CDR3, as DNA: TGTGCCAGCATTGGGGGGGGAGATACGCAGTATTTT.

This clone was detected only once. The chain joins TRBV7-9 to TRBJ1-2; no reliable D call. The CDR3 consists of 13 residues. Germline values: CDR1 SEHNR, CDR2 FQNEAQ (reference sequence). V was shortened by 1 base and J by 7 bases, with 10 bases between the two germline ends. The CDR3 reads CASSLGDAGGYTF. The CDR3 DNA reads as TGTGCCAGCAGCTTAGGCGATGCGGGTGGCTACACCTTC.

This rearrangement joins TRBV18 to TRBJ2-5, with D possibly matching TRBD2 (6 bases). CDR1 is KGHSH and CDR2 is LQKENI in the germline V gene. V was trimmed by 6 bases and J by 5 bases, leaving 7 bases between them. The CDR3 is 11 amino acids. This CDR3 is CASSRGETQYF. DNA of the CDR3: TGTGCCAGCTCTCGGGGGGAGACCCAGTACTTC.

The CDR3 DNA is TGTGCCAGTAGTTCCCAGACAGTTGCGAACACTGAAGCTTTCTTT. It translates to CASSSQTVANTEAFF. This chain links TRBV19 with TRBJ1-1; possible D gene TRBD1, 5 bases. This CDR3 has 15 residues. Trimming removed 5 bases at V and 1 base at J, with 14 bases between. Germline CDR1 reads LNHDA; CDR2 reads SQIVND (reference sequence).

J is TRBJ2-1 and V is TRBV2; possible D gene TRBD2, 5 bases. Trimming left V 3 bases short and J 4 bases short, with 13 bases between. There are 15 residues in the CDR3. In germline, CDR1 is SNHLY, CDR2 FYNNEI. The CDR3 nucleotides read TGTGCCAGCAGTGATGAGGGCCTGAGGTACAATGAGCAGTTCTTC. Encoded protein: CASSDEGLRYNEQFF.

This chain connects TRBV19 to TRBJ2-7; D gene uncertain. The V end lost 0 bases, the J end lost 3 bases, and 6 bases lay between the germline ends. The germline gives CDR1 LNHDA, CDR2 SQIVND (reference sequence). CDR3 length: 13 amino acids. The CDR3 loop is CASSIEAGYEQYF. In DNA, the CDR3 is TGTGCCAGTAGTATAGAGGCAGGCTACGAGCAGTACTTC.